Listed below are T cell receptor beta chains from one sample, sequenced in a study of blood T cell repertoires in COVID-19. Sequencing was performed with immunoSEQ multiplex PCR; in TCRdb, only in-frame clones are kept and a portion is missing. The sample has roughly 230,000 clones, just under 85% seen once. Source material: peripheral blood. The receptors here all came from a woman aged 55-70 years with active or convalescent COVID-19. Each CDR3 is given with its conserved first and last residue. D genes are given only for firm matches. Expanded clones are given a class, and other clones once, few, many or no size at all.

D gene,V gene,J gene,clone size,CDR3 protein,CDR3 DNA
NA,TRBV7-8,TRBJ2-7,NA,CASSLEAGKSSYEQYF,TGTGCCAGCAGCTTAGAGGCCGGGAAATCCTCCTACGAGCAGTACTTC
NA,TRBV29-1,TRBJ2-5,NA,CSVARYQETQYF,TGCAGCGTTGCACGGTACCAAGAGACCCAGTACTTC
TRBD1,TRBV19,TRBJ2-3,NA,CASSLRTGNIKDTQYF,TGTGCCAGTAGCCTTCGGACAGGGAATATCAAAGATACGCAGTATTTT
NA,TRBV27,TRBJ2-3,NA,CASSLSQGYAIDTQYF,TGTGCCAGCAGTTTATCGCAGGGTTACGCTATCGATACGCAGTATTTT
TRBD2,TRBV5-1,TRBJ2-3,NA,CASSRRGDGPTDTQYF,TGCGCCAGCAGCCGGCGGGGGGACGGCCCCACAGATACGCAGTATTTT
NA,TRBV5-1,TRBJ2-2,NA,CASSSGRGELFF,TGCGCCAGCAGCTCAGGGAGGGGGGAGCTGTTTTTT
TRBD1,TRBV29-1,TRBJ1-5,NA,CSVADAGGSQPQHF,TGCAGCGTGGCTGACGCAGGGGGAAGCCAGCCCCAGCATTTT
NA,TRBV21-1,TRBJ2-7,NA,CASSKEEESYEQYF,TGTGCCAGCAGCAAAGAAGAGGAGAGCTACGAGCAGTACTTC
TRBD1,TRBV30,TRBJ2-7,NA,CAWSGGQGAYEQYF,TGTGCCTGGAGTGGAGGACAGGGGGCGTACGAGCAGTACTTC
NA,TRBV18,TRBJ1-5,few,CASSSGNSNQPQHF,TGTGCCAGCTCATCAGGGAATAGCAATCAGCCCCAGCATTTT
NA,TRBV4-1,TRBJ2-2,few,CASSLHPTGTYFNTGELFF,TGCGCCAGCAGCCTACACCCGACAGGAACTTACTTTAACACCGGGGAGCTGTTTTTT
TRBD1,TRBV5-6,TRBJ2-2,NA,CASSPQGAGELFF,TGTGCCAGCAGCCCTCAGGGGGCCGGGGAGCTGTTTTTT
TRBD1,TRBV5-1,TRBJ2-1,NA,CASSILGQGAPNEQFF,TGCGCCAGCAGCATCCTTGGACAGGGGGCCCCTAATGAGCAGTTCTTC
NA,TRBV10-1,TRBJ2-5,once,CASGPNRGPSGAQYF,TGCGCCAGCGGACCTAATAGAGGGCCCTCGGGGGCCCAGTACTTC
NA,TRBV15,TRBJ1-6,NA,CATSRDSGPGSPLHF,TGTGCCACCAGCAGAGATTCAGGACCGGGATCACCCCTCCACTTT
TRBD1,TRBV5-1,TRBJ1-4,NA,CASTLSGTGGQGNEKLFF,TGCGCCAGCACCCTCTCCGGGACAGGGGGCCAGGGGAATGAAAAACTGTTTTTT
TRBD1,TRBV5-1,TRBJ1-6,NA,CASTRTGRDYNSPLHF,TGCGCCAGCACCAGGACAGGGCGCGATTATAATTCACCCCTCCACTTT
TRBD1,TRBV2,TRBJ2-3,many,CASAGEAGGFVGTDTQYF,TGTGCCTCAGCAGGCGAGGCAGGGGGCTTCGTAGGCACAGATACGCAGTATTTT
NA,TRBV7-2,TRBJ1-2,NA,CASRGRSYGYTF,TGTGCCAGCAGGGGGAGGAGTTATGGCTACACCTTC
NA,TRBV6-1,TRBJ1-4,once,CASIEGGHEKLFF,TGTGCCAGCATTGAAGGGGGGCATGAAAAACTGTTTTTT
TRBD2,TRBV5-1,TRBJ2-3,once,CASSLFGGGSTDTQYF,TGCGCCAGCAGCTTGTTTGGCGGGGGGAGCACAGATACGCAGTATTTT
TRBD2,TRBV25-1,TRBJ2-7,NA,CASSEGLAGYEQYF,TGTGCCAGCAGTGAGGGACTAGCGGGCTACGAGCAGTACTTC
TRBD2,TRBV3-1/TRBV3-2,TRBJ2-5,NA,CASSQESLAGVREETQYF,TGTGCCAGCAGCCAAGAATCACTAGCGGGAGTACGGGAAGAGACCCAGTACTTC
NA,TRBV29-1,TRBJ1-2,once,CSVEPLGDFGYGYTF,TGCAGCGTTGAACCCCTCGGGGATTTCGGCTATGGCTACACCTTC
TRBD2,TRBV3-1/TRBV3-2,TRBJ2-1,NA,CASSQRVRTSSHDEQFF,TGTGCCAGCAGCCAAAGGGTTCGGACTAGCAGTCACGATGAGCAGTTCTTC
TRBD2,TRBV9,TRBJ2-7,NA,CASSVVGTSVIYEQYF,TGTGCCAGCAGCGTAGTGGGGACTAGCGTTATCTACGAGCAGTACTTC
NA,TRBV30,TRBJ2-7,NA,CAWSAGGAYEQYF,TGTGCCTGGAGTGCTGGCGGGGCCTACGAGCAGTACTTC
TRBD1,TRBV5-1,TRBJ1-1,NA,CASSSFDRDTEAFF,TGCGCCAGCAGCTCCTTTGACAGGGACACTGAAGCTTTCTTT
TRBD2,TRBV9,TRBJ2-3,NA,CASSSRLAGVLDTQYF,TGTGCCAGCAGCTCCCGACTAGCGGGGGTTCTAGATACGCAGTATTTT
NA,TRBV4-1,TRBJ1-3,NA,CASSQEALGAAGNTIYF,TGCGCCAGCAGCCAAGAGGCCCTGGGGGCGGCGGGAAACACCATATATTTT
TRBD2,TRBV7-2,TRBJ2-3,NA,CASSLAGGYTSTDTQYF,TGTGCCAGCAGCTTAGCGGGAGGGTATACTAGCACAGATACGCAGTATTTT
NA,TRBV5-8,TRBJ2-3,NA,CASSRRTDTQYF,TGTGCCAGCAGCCGTCGCACAGATACGCAGTATTTT
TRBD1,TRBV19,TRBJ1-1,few,CASISPGQGRTEAFF,TGTGCCAGTATTTCCCCGGGACAGGGTCGCACTGAAGCTTTCTTT
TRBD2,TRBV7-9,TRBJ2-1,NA,CASSRTSGANEQFF,TGTGCCAGCAGCCGAACTAGCGGGGCCAATGAGCAGTTCTTC
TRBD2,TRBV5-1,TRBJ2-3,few,CASSSTSGTDTQYF,TGCGCCAGCAGCTCCACTAGCGGCACAGATACGCAGTATTTT
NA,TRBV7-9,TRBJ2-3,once,CASSQLNRAGDTQYF,TGTGCCAGCAGTCAACTTAACAGGGCGGGAGATACGCAGTATTTT
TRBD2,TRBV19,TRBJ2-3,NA,CASSIEAGGPGRDTQYF,TGTGCCAGTAGTATAGAGGCGGGGGGGCCTGGGAGAGATACGCAGTATTTT
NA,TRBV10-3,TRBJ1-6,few,CAISAQGGNSPLHF,TGTGCCATCAGTGCCCAGGGTGGTAATTCACCCCTCCACTTT
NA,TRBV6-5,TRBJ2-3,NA,CASSLQGSADTQYF,TGTGCCAGCAGTTTACAGGGCTCGGCAGATACGCAGTATTTT
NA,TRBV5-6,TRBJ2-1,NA,CASTLGGGRYNEQFF,TGTGCCAGCACCTTGGGGGGAGGCCGATACAATGAGCAGTTCTTC
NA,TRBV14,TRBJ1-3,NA,CASSPGGFSGNTIYF,TGTGCCAGCAGCCCCGGGGGATTCTCTGGAAACACCATATATTTT
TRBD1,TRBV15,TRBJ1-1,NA,CATSRGGQAMNTEAFF,TGTGCCACCAGCAGAGGGGGACAGGCGATGAACACTGAAGCTTTCTTT
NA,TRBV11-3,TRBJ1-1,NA,CASSLVFKAGAFF,TGTGCCAGCAGCTTAGTTTTTAAGGCGGGAGCTTTCTTT
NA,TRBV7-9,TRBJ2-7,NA,CATENSESYEQYF,TGTGCCACCGAAAATAGCGAGAGCTACGAGCAGTACTTC
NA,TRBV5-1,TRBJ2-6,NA,CASRQGTGSSGANVLTF,TGCGCCAGCAGGCAGGGGACGGGCAGCTCTGGGGCCAACGTCCTGACTTTC
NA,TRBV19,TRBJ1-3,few,CASSPRVTSGNTIYF,TGTGCCAGTAGTCCCCGGGTTACCTCTGGAAACACCATATATTTT
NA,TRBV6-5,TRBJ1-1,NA,CASKQGMWTEAFF,TGTGCCAGCAAGCAGGGAATGTGGACTGAAGCTTTCTTT
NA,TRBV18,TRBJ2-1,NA,CASSPLTVYNEQFF,TGTGCCAGCTCACCACTGACAGTCTACAATGAGCAGTTCTTC
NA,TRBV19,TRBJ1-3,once,CASMRGSGGNTIYF,TGTGCCAGTATGCGGGGGAGTGGCGGAAACACCATATATTTT
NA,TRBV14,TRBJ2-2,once,CASSQASSVRTGELFF,TGTGCCAGCAGCCAAGCAAGTAGCGTCCGCACCGGGGAGCTGTTTTTT
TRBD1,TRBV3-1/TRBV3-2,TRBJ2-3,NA,CASSQGGQSDTQYF,TGTGCCAGCAGCCAAGGGGGACAGTCAGATACGCAGTATTTT
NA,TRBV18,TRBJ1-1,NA,CASSSSGLVVAEAFF,TGTGCCAGCTCATCCTCAGGTTTGGTGGTGGCTGAAGCTTTCTTT
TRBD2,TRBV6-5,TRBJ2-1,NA,CASSKLAGSYNEQFF,TGTGCCAGCAGTAAACTAGCGGGTTCCTACAATGAGCAGTTCTTC
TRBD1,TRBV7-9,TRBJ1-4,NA,CASSPRDRGGDNEKLFF,TGTGCCAGCAGCCCTCGGGACAGGGGTGGGGATAATGAAAAACTGTTTTTT
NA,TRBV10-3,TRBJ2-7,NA,CAINEYADSYEQYF,TGTGCCATCAACGAGTACGCGGACTCCTACGAGCAGTACTTC